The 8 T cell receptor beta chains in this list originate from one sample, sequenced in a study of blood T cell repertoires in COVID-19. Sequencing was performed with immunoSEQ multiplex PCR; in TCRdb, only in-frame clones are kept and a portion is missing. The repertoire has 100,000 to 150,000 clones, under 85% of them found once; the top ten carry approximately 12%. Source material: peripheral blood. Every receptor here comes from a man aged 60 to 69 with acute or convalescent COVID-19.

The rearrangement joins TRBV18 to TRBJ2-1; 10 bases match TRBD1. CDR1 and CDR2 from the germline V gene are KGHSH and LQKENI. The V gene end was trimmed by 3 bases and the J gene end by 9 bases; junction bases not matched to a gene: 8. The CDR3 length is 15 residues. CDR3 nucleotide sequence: TGTGCCAGCTCACCGGGACAGGGGTCTGTTAGTGAGCAGTTCTTC. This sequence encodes CASSPGQGSVSEQFF.

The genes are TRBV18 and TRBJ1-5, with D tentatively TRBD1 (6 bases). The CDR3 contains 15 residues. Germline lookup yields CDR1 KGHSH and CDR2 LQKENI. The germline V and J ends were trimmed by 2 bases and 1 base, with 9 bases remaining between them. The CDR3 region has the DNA TGTGCCAGCTCACCATCCAGGGGAAGCAATCAGCCCCAGCATTTT. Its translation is CASSPSRGSNQPQHF.

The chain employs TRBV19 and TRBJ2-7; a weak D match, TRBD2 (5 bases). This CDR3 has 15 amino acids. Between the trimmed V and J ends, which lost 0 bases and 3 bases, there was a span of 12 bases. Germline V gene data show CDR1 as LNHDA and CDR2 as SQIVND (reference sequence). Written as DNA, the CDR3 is TGTGCCAGTAGTATAGATCCAAGCGGATACTACGAGCAGTACTTC. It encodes CASSIDPSGYYEQYF.

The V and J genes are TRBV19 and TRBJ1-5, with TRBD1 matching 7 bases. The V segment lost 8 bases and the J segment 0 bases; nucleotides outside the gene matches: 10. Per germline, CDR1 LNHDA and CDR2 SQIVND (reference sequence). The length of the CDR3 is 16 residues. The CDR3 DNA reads TGTGCCAGTGCAGGGACAGTACGGGGTAGCAATCAGCCCCAGCATTTT. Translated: CASAGTVRGSNQPQHF.

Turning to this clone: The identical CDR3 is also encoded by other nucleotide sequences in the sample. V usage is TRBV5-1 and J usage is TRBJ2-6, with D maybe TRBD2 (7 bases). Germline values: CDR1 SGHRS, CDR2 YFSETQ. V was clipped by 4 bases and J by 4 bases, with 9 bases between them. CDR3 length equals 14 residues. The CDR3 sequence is CASSGGAGANVLTF. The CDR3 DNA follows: TGCGCCAGCAGCGGGGGGGCGGGGGCCAACGTCCTGACTTTC.

The CDR3 bases are TGTGCCAGCACTGACAGGGGAAACACCATATATTTT. Its protein product is CASTDRGNTIYF. This chain links TRBV28 with TRBJ1-3; D might be TRBD1 (6 bases). In germline, CDR1 is MDHEN, CDR2 SYDVKM. The CDR3 is 12 amino acids. V was clipped by 7 bases and J by 4 bases, with 8 bases between them.

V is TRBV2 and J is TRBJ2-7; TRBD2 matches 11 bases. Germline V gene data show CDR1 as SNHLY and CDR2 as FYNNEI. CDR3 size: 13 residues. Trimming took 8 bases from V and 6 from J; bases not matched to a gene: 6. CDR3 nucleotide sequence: TGTGCCAGCCGAAGACTAGCGGGATCCGAGCAGTACTTC. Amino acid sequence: CASRRLAGSEQYF.

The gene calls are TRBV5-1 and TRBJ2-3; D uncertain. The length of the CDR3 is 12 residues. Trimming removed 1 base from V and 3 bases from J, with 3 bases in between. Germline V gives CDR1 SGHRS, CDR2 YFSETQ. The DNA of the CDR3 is TGCGCCAGCAGCTTGACTACAGATACGCAGTATTTT. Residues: CASSLTTDTQYF.